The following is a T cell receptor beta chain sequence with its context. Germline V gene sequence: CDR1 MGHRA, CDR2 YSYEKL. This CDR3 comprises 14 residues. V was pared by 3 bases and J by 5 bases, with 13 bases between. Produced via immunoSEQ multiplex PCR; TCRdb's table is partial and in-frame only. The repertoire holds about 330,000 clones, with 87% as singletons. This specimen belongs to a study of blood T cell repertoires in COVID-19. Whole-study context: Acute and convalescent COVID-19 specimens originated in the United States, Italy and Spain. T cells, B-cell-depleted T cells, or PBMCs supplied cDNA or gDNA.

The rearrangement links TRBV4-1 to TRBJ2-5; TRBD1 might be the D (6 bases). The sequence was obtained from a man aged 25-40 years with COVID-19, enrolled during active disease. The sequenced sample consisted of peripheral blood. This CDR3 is CASSHNRAGETQYF. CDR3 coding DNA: TGCGCCAGCAGCCACAACAGGGCTGGCGAGACCCAGTACTTC.